Listed here is a single T cell receptor (beta chain). Its antigen is not identified. TCRdb keeps only in-frame clones here, not all; method: immunoSEQ multiplex PCR. In the table there are roughly 56,000 clones, around 84% of which are singletons. This sample was included in a study of OX40 agonist ivuxolimab in advanced cancers. Baseline was the first blood sampling point, followed by cycle 4 day 1 and cycle 7 day 1. Study-wide points: Some nonresponders likewise displayed low normalized T-cell clonal expansion. Dose levels from 0.1 to 3.0 mg/kg saw CD4+ and CD8+ blood T cells expand clonally by week 6. Among the lowest levels of clonal expansion were found in partial responders at 0.1-3.0 mg/kg.

The V gene's germline CDR1 is SGHAT and CDR2 FQNNGV. Trimming took 5 bases from V and 4 from J, leaving 20 bases between them. The CDR3 consists of 16 residues. The sample here was CD4+ or CD8+ T cells sorted from blood, taken in a trial of the OX40 agonist ivuxolimab. The chain is built from TRBV11-2 and TRBJ1-2; weak D call: TRBD1 (6 bases). The receptor's source is an adult with an advanced solid tumor such as melanoma, head and neck, liver or kidney cancer. The CDR3 bases are TGTGCCAGCAGCCCGTTCGAGGGGGGTTTCGGCTATGGCTACACCTTC. As protein: CASSPFEGGFGYGYTF.